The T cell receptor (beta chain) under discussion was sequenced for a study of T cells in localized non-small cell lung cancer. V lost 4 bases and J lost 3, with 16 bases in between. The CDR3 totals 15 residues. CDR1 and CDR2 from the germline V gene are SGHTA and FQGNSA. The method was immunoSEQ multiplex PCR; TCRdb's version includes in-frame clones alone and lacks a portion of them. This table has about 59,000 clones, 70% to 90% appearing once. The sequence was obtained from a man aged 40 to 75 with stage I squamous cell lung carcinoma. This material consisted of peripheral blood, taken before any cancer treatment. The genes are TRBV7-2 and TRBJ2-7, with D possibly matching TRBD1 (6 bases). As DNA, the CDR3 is TGTGCCAGCAGCTCACCTACGGGACACGGCTACGAGCAGTACTTC. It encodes CASSSPTGHGYEQYF. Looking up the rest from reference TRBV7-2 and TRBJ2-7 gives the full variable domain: GAGVSQSPSNKVTEKGKDVELRCDPISGHTALYWYRQSLGQGLEFLIYFQGNSAPDKSGLPSDRFSAERTGGSVSTLTIQRTQQEDSAVYLCASSSPTGHGYEQYFGPGTRLTVT.